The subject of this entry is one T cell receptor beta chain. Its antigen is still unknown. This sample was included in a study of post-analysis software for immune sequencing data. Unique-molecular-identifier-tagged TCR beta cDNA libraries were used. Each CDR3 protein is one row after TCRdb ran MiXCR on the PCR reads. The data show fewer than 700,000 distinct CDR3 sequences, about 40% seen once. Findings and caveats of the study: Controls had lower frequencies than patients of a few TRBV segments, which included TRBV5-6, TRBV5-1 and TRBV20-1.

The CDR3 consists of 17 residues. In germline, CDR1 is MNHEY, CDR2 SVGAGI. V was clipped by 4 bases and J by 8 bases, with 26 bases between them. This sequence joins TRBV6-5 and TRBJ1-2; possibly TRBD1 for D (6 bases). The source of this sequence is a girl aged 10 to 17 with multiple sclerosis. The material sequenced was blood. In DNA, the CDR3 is TGTGCCAGCAGTTTCGACCCCGACGGGACAACGGAAGGGGGCTACACCTTC. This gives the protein CASSFDPDGTTEGGYTF.